This T cell receptor beta chain was retrieved from a study of T cell responses to AZD1222 COVID-19 vaccine. Study outcomes and limitations: Researchers took repertoire samples only after the peak T cell response had come.

The length of the CDR3 is 16 residues. The V and J ends lost 7 bases and 7 bases respectively, with 25 bases between them. Germline V gene data show CDR1 as SGHVS and CDR2 as FQNEAQ. As concerns this clone: What it recognizes is unknown.

Here immunoSEQ multiplex PCR was the method, and the copy in TCRdb shows in-frame clones only, minus some. The table has roughly 150,000 clones, approximately 92% seen once; the top ten hold roughly 2.2%. This chain connects TRBV7-8 to TRBJ1-1; D uncertain. This specimen consisted of peripheral blood, obtained on day 0 of AZD1222 vaccination. The receptor was isolated from an adult in good health. Here the CDR3 DNA reads TGTGCCAGCACCCCGAGCCCTGGTAGGCCCGCCGGTGAAGCTTTCTTT. It specifies CASTPSPGRPAGEAFF. Full variable domain (remainder filled in from reference TRBV7-8 and TRBJ1-1): GAGVSQSPRYKVAKRGQDVALRCDPISGHVSLFWYQQALGQGPEFLTYFQNEAQLDKSGLPSDRFFAERPEGSVSTLKIQRTQQEDSAVYLCASTPSPGRPAGEAFFGQGTRLTVV.